The clone carrying this T cell receptor beta chain appeared many times. Alpha and beta libraries were amplified separately from the second PCR onward. Four subsets defined by CD45RA and CD27 were sorted after CD3, CD4, CD8 and live/dead staining. CD45RA-CD27- cells were effector memory; CD45RA+CD27- cells were EMRA. This specimen belongs to a study of naive and memory T cell subsets. Germline V gives CDR1 SGHRS, CDR2 YFSETQ. There are 13 residues in the CDR3. V gave up 4 bases and J gave up 2 bases, with 9 bases separating them. Both TRBC1 and TRBC2 were covered by a beta constant-region primer of two equimolar oligonucleotides. The ligated cDNA underwent four PCR rounds using SP2 and nested alpha and beta constant-region primers. TCRdb fed the UMI-ligation and nested PCR reads into MiXCR, producing one record per CDR3 protein. This sample has tens of thousands of distinct CDR3 sequences, with 13% found just once.

The sequence was collected from a human donor in good health. This sequence joins TRBV5-1 and TRBJ1-2, with a possible D match to TRBD1 (6 bases). The sample taken for sequencing was effector memory CD4+ T cells from blood. Subset reported: effector memory, CD45RA- CD27-. The CDR3 reads CASSRTDNYGYTF. The CDR3 DNA reads TGCGCCAGCAGCCGGACAGACAACTATGGCTACACCTTC. Complete variable domain (other parts from reference TRBV5-1 and TRBJ1-2): KAGVTQTPRYLIKTRGQQVTLSCSPISGHRSVSWYQQTPGQGLQFLFEYFSETQRNKGNFPGRFSGRQFSNSRSEMNVSTLELGDSALYLCASSRTDNYGYTFGSGTRLTVV.